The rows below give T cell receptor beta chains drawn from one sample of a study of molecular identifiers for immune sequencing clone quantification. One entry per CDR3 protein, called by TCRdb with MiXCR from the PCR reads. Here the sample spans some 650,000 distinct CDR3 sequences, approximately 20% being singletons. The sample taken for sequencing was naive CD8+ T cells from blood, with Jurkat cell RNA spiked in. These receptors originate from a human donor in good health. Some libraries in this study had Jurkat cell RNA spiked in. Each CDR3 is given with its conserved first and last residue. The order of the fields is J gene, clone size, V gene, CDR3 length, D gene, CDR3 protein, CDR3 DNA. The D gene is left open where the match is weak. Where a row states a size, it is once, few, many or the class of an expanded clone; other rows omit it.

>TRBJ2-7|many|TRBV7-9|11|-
CASSFGHEQYF
TGTGCCAGCAGCTTCGGCCACGAGCAGTACTTC
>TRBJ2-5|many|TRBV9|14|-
CASSVGAPGETQYF
TGTGCCAGCAGCGTCGGTGCGCCGGGGGAGACCCAGTACTTC
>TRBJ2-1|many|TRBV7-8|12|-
CASSLTVWVQFF
TGTGCCAGCAGCTTAACCGTCTGGGTGCAGTTCTTC
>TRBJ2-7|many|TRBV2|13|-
CASSRQESYEQYF
TGTGCCAGCAGTCGGCAGGAGTCCTACGAGCAGTACTTC
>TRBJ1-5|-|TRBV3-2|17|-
CASGGQGLKGSNQPQHF
TGTGCCAGCGGGGGACAGGGATTGAAGGGTAGCAATCAGCCCCAGCATTTT
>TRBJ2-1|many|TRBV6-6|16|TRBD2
CASSSPTSAEYNEQFF
TGTGCCAGCAGCTCCCCGACTAGCGCGGAGTACAATGAGCAGTTCTTC
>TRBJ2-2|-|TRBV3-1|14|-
CASSQVLSAGELFF
TGTGCCAGCAGCCAAGTTCTATCGGCCGGGGAGCTGTTTTTT
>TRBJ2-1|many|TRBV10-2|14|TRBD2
CASRGLATYNEQFF
TGCGCCAGCAGAGGACTAGCGACCTACAATGAGCAGTTCTTC
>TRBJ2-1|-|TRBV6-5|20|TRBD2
CASSYSGPSGLQSSYNEQFF
TGTGCCAGCAGTTACTCGGGCCCTAGCGGGCTGCAGAGCTCCTACAATGAGCAGTTCTTC
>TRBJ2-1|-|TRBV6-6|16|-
CASSYSTQSSYNEQFF
TGTGCCAGCAGTTACTCGACACAGAGCTCCTACAATGAGCAGTTCTTC
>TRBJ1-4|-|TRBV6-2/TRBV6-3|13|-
CASRGDNFEKLFF
TGTGCCAGCAGAGGGGACAACTTTGAAAAACTGTTTTTT
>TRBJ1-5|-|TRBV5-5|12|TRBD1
CAPRGPAQPQHF
TGTGCCCCCAGGGGGCCGGCTCAGCCCCAGCATTTT
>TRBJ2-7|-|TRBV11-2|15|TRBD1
CASSLDRDRGYEQYF
TGTGCCAGCAGCTTAGATCGGGACAGGGGCTACGAGCAGTACTTC
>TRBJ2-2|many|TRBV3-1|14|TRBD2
CASSPGLETGELFF
TGTGCCAGCAGCCCGGGACTAGAGACCGGGGAGCTGTTTTTT
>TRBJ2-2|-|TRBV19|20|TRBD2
CASMGFPGLGESVNTGELFF
TGTGCCAGTATGGGTTTCCCGGGACTAGGAGAATCAGTGAACACCGGGGAGCTGTTTTTT
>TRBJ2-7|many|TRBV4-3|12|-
CASSQGGLEQYF
TGCGCCAGCAGCCAAGGAGGGCTAGAGCAGTACTTC
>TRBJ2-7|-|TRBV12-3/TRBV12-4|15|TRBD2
CACSLEAGGTYEQYF
TGTGCCTGCAGTTTAGAAGCGGGGGGAACCTACGAGCAGTACTTC
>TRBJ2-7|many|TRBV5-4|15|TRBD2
CASSLIAGENYEQYF
TGTGCCAGCAGCTTAATAGCGGGTGAAAATTACGAGCAGTACTTC